Detailed here is one T cell receptor (beta chain). This sample is part of a study of T cell repertoires in cytomegalovirus infection. TCRdb ran MiXCR on the reads and lists one entry per CDR3 protein. This sample has hundreds of thousands of distinct CDR3 sequences, with 35% to 45% found just once. The sequencing input was PBMCs. This sequence originates from a human donor in good health (CMV status not recorded). Some clones in this sample may be carry-over from other donors' samples.

The CDR3 DNA is TGTGCCAGCAGCCCGACAGGGCTAAGCTCTGGGGCCAACGTCCTGACTTTC. Translating it yields CASSPTGLSSGANVLTF. J is TRBJ2-6 and V is TRBV6-1, with 7 bases matching TRBD1. The ends lost 6 bases at V and 0 bases at J; junction bases unmatched: 8. The germline CDR1 and CDR2 sequences are MNHNS and SASEGT. This CDR3 is 17 amino acids long.